This T cell receptor (beta chain) emerged from a study of OX40 agonist ivuxolimab in advanced cancers. Only in-frame clones appear in the TCRdb table, and some are missing; sequencing was by immunoSEQ multiplex PCR. The profile covers roughly 50,000 clones, with about 83% appearing a single time and around 1.3% taken by the ten largest. Study-wide results and limits: Doses of 0.1 to 3.0 mg/kg were accompanied by clonal expansion of CD4+ and CD8+ blood T cells by week 6.

With regard to this clone: Its antigen is not known.

From germline, CDR1 is SGHTA and CDR2 FQGNSA. Trimming left V 6 bases short and J 3 bases short, with 13 bases between. This CDR3 is 14 amino acids long. The sample consisted of CD4+ or CD8+ T cells sorted from blood, taken in a trial of the OX40 agonist ivuxolimab. The rearrangement joins TRBV7-2 to TRBJ2-3; no firm D call. This TCR was sampled from an adult with an advanced solid tumor such as melanoma, head and neck, liver or kidney cancer. CDR3 amino acids: CASRPDPGTDTQYF. The CDR3 nucleotides are TGTGCCAGCAGACCAGACCCTGGGACAGATACGCAGTATTTT.